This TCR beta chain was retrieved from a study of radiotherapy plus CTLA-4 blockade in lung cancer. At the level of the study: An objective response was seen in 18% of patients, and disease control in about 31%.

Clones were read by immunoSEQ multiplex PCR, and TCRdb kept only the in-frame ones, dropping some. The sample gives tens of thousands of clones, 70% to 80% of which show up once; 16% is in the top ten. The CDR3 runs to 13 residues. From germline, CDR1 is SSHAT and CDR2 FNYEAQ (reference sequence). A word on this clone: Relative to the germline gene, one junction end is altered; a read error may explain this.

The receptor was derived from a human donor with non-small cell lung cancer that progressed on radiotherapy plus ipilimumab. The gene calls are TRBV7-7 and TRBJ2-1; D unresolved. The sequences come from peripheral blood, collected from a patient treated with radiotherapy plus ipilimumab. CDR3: CASSLSLESEQFF. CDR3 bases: TGTGCTAGCAGCTTAAGTTTGGAGTCTGAGCAGTTCTTC.